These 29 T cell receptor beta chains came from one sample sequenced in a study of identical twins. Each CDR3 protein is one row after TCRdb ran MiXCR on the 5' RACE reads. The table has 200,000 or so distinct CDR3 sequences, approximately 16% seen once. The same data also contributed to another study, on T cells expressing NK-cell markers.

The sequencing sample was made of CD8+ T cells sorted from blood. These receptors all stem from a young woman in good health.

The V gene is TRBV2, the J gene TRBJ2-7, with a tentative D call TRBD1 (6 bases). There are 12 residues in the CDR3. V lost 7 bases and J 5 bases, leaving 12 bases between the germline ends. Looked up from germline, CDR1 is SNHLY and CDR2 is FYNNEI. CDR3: CASTGHRDEQYF. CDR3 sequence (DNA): TGTGCCAGCACGGGGCACAGGGACGAGCAGTACTTC.

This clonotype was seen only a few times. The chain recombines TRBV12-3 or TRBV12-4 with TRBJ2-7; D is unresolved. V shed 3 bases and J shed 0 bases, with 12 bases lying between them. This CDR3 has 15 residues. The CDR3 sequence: CASSFGGASSYEQYF. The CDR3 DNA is TGTGCCAGCAGTTTTGGCGGCGCCAGCTCCTACGAGCAGTACTTC.

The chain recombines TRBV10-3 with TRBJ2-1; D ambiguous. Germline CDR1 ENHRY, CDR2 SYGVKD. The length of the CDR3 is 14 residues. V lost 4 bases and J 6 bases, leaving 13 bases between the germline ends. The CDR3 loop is CAISGRLVPNEQFF. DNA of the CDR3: TGTGCCATCAGTGGGCGGCTAGTCCCCAATGAGCAGTTCTTC.

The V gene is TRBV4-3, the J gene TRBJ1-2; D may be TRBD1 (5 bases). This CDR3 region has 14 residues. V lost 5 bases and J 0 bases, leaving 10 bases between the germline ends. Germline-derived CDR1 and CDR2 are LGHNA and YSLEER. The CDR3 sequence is CASSEGFSNYGYTF. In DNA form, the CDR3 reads TGCGCCAGCAGCGAGGGGTTCTCTAACTATGGCTACACCTTC.

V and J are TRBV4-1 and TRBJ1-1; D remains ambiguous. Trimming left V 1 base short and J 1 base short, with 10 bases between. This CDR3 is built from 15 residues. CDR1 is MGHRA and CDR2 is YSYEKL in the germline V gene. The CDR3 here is CASSQVRVTNTEAFF. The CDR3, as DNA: TGCGCCAGCAGCCAAGTAAGGGTAACGAACACTGAAGCTTTCTTT.

The DNA for the CDR3 is TGTGCCAGCAGCGTAAGGGGGGGGGTACAAGAGACCCAGTACTTC. It translates to CASSVRGGVQETQYF. The genes are TRBV9 and TRBJ2-5; TRBD2 might be the D (7 bases). V lost 1 base, J lost 2 bases, and 12 bases lay in between. CDR3 size: 15 residues. Germline V gene lookup returns CDR1 SGDLS and CDR2 YYNGEE. The full variable domain, its missing parts supplied by reference TRBV9 and TRBJ2-5, is DSGVTQTPKHLITATGQRVTLRCSPRSGDLSVYWYQQSLDQGLQFLIQYYNGEERAKGNILERFSAQQFPDLHSELNLSSLELGDSALYFCASSVRGGVQETQYFGPGTRLLVL.

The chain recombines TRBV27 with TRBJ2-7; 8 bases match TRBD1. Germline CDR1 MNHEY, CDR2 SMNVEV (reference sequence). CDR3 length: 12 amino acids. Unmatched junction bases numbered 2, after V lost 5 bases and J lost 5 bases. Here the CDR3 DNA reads TGTGCCAGCAGTCCACAGGGGGACGAGCAGTACTTC. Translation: CASSPQGDEQYF.

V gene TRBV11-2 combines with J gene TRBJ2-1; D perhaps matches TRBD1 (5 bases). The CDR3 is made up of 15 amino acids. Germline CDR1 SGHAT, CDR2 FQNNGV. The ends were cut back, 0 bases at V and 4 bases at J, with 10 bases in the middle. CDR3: CASSLDPGFYNEQFF. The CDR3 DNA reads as TGTGCCAGCAGCTTAGATCCAGGGTTTTACAATGAGCAGTTCTTC.

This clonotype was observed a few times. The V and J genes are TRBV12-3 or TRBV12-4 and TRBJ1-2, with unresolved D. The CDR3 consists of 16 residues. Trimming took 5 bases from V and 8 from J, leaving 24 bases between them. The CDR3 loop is CASSPNRTSLRHGYTF. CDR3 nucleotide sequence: TGTGCCAGCAGTCCCAATCGGACGTCCCTCAGGCACGGCTACACCTTC.

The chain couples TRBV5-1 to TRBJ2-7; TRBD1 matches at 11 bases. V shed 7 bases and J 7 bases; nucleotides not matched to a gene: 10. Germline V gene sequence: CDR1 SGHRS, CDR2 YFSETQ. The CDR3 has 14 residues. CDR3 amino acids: CASGLGQGAQEQYF. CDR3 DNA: TGCGCCAGCGGACTAGGACAGGGGGCTCAAGAGCAGTACTTC.

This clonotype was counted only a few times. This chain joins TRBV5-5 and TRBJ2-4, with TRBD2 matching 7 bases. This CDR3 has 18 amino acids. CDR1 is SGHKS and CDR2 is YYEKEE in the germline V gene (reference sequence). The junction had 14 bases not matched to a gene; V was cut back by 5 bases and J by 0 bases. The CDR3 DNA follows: TGTGCCAGCAGTCGGAAACCAGTAGCGGGTGTAGCCAAAAACATTCAGTACTTC. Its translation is CASSRKPVAGVAKNIQYF.

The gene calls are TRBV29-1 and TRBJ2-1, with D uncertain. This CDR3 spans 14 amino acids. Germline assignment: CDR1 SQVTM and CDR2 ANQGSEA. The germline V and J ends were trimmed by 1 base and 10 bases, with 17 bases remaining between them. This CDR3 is CSVEASIFTGEQFF. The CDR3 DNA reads TGCAGCGTTGAAGCCTCGATTTTTACGGGCGAGCAGTTCTTC.

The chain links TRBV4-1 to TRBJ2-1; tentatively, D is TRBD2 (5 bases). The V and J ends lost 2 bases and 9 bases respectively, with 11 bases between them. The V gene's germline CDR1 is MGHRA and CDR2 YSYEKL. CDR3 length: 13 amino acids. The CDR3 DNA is TGCGCCAGCAGCCAACTAGCTTCGGGTGAGCAGTTCTTC. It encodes CASSQLASGEQFF.

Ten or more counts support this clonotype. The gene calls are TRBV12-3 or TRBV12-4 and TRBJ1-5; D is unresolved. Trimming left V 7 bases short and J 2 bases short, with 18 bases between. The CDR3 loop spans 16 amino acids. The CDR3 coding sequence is TGTGCCAGCACCCCGGGCCACTTAAACGGCAATCAGCCCCAGCATTTT. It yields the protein CASTPGHLNGNQPQHF.

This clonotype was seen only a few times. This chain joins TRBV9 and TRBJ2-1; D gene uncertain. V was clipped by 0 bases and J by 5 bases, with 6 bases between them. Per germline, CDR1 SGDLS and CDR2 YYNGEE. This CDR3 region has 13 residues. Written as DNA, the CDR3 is TGTGCCAGCAGCGTAGTTCCGAACAATGAGCAGTTCTTC. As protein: CASSVVPNNEQFF.

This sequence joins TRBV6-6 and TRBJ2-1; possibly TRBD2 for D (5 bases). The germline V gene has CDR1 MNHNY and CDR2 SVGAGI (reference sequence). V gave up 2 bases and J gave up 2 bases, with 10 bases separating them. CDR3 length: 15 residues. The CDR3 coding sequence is TGTGCCAGCAGTTACCCCGACTACACCTACAATGAGCAGTTCTTC. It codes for CASSYPDYTYNEQFF.

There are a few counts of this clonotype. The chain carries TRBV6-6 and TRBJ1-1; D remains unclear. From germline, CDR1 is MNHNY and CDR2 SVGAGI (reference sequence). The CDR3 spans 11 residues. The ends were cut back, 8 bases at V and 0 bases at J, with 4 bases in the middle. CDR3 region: CASVVNTEAFF. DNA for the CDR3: TGTGCCAGCGTCGTGAACACTGAAGCTTTCTTT.

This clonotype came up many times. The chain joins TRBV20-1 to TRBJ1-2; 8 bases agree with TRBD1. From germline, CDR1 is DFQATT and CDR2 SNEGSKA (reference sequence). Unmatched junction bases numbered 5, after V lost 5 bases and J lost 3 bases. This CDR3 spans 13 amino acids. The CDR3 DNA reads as TGCAGTGCTCCGGACAGGGAGGACTATGGCTACACCTTC. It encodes CSAPDREDYGYTF.

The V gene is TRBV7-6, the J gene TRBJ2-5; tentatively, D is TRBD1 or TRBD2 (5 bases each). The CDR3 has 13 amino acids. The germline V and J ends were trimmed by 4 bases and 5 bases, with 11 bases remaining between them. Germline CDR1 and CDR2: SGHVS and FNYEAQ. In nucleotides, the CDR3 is TGTGCCAGCAGCTCCCGGGACGTGGAGACCCAGTACTTC. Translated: CASSSRDVETQYF.

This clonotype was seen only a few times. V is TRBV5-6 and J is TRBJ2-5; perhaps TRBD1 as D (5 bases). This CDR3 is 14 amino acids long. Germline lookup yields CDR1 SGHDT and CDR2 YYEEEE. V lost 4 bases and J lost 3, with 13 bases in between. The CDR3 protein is CASSPSGLEETQYF. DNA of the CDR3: TGTGCCAGCAGCCCCTCAGGGTTAGAAGAGACCCAGTACTTC.

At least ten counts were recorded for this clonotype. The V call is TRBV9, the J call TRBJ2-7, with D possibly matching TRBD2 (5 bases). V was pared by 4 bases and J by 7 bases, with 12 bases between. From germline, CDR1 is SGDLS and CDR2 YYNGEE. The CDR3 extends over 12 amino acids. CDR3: CASSLSSGEQYF. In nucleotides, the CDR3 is TGTGCCAGCAGCCTCTCGTCGGGGGAGCAGTACTTC.

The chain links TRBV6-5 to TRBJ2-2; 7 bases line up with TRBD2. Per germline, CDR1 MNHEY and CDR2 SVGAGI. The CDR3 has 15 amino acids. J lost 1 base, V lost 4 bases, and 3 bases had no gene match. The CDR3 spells CASSFERGNTGELFF. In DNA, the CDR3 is TGTGCCAGCAGTTTCGAGCGGGGGAACACCGGGGAGCTGTTTTTT.

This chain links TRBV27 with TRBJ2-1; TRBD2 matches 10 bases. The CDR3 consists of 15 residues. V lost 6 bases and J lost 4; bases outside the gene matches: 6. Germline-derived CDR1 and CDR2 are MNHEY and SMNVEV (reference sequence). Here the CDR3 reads CASRVAGGSYNEQFF. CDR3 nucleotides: TGTGCCAGCAGGGTAGCGGGGGGATCTTACAATGAGCAGTTCTTC.

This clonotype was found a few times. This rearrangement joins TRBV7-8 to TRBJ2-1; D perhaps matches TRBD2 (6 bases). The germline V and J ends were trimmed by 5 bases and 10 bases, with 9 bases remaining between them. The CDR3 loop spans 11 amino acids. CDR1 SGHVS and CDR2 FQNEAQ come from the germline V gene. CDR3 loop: CASSAGGEQFF. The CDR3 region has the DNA TGTGCCAGCAGCGCTGGGGGGGAGCAGTTCTTC. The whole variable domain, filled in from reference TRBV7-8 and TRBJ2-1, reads GAGVSQSPRYKVAKRGQDVALRCDPISGHVSLFWYQQALGQGPEFLTYFQNEAQLDKSGLPSDRFFAERPEGSVSTLKIQRTQQEDSAVYLCASSAGGEQFFGPGTRLTVL.

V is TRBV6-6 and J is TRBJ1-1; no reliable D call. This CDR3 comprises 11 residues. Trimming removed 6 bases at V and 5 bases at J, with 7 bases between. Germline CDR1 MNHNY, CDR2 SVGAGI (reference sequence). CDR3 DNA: TGTGCCAGCAGGGTGGGGACTGAAGCTTTCTTT. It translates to CASRVGTEAFF.

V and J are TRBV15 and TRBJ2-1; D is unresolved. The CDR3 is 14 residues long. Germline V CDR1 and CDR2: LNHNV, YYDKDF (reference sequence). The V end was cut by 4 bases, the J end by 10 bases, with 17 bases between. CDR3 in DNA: TGTGCCACCAGCAAGCTCCGGGTCTTTGGCGAGCAGTTCTTC. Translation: CATSKLRVFGEQFF.

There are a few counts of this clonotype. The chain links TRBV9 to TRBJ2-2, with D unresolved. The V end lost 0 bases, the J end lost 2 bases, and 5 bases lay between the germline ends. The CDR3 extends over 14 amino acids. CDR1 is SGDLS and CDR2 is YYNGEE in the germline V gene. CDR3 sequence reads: CASSVGVNTGELFF. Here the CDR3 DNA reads TGTGCCAGCAGCGTAGGGGTTAACACCGGGGAGCTGTTTTTT.

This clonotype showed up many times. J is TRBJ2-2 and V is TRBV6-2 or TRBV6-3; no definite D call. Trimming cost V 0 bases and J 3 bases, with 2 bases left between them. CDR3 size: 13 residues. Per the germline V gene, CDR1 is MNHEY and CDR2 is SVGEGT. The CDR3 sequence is CASSYSYTGELFF. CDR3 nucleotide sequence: TGTGCCAGCAGTTACTCTTACACCGGGGAGCTGTTTTTT.

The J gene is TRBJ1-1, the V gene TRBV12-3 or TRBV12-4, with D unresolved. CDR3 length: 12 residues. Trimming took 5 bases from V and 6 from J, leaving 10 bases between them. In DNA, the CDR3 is TGTGCCAGCAGTCCCCAAGGGCCTGAAGCTTTCTTT. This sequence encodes CASSPQGPEAFF.